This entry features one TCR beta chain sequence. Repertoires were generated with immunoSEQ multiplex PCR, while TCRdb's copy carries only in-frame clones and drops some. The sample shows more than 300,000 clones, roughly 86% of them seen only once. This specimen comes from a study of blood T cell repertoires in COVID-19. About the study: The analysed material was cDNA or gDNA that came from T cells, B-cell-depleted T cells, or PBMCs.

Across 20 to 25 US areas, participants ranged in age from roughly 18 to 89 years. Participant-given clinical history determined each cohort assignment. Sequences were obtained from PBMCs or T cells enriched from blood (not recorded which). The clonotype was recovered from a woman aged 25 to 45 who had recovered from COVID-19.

The CDR3 region is CASSYTSNGYTF. The CDR3 bases are TGTGCCAGCAGTTACACGTCTAATGGCTACACCTTC. The rearrangement uses TRBV6-6 and TRBJ1-2; D ambiguous. Per the germline V gene, CDR1 is MNHNY and CDR2 is SVGAGI (reference sequence). The CDR3 runs 12 residues. Trimming removed 2 bases from V and 6 bases from J, with 7 bases in between.